Below, 32 T cell receptor beta chains from the same sample are listed, as sequenced in a study of OX40 agonist ivuxolimab in advanced cancers. This table comes from immunoSEQ multiplex PCR, and its TCRdb copy is limited to in-frame clones, with some not included. The sample lists 53,000 or so clones, about 87% occurring once. The sequencing here drew on CD4+ or CD8+ T cells sorted from blood, taken in a trial of the OX40 agonist ivuxolimab. These receptors were taken from an adult with an advanced solid tumor such as melanoma, head and neck, liver or kidney cancer.

The chain joins TRBV7-9 to TRBJ2-4; D is unclear. The germline V and J ends were trimmed by 1 base and 8 bases, with 12 bases remaining between them. Germline CDR1 reads SEHNR; CDR2 reads FQNEAQ (reference sequence). CDR3 length: 14 residues. For the CDR3, the DNA is TGTGCCAGCAGCTTAGAATTAGACGGAGACATTCAGTACTTC. Residues: CASSLELDGDIQYF.

The chain carries TRBV27 and TRBJ1-6; 7 positions match TRBD1. Germline V lookup: CDR1 MNHEY, CDR2 SMNVEV (reference sequence). This CDR3 spans 14 amino acids. J was trimmed by 7 bases and V by 3 bases; bases with no gene match: 3. The CDR3 nucleotides are TGTGCCAGCAGTTTGACAGGGCGAAATTCACCCCTCCACTTT. Its protein product is CASSLTGRNSPLHF.

V is TRBV14 and J is TRBJ2-3, with D possibly matching TRBD2 (5 bases). V lost 3 bases and J lost 6, with 16 bases in between. The CDR3 sequence is 15 residues long. Germline values: CDR1 SGHDN, CDR2 FVKESK. The CDR3 loop is CASSQLGRGVDTQYF. The CDR3 DNA reads TGTGCCAGCAGCCAGCTCGGACGGGGAGTGGATACGCAGTATTTT.

The rearrangement links TRBV19 to TRBJ2-3, with TRBD1 as a possible D gene (7 bases). Per germline, CDR1 LNHDA and CDR2 SQIVND (reference sequence). V was cut by 10 bases and J by 2 bases, with 19 bases left in between. The CDR3 is 15 residues long. CDR3 DNA sequence: TGTGCCACTCAGGGGGGAGGACAGATCACAGATACGCAGTATTTT. It translates to CATQGGGQITDTQYF.

Turning to this clone: Other DNA variants within this sample encode the same CDR3. The chain recombines TRBV2 with TRBJ2-1, with TRBD1 matching 9 bases. There are 14 residues in the CDR3. After removal of 6 bases from V and 4 bases from J, the junction contained 4 bases not matched to a gene. Germline V gene data show CDR1 as SNHLY and CDR2 as FYNNEI. CDR3 protein: CASRDRGLYNEQFF. The CDR3 coding sequence is TGTGCCAGCAGGGACAGGGGTCTGTACAATGAGCAGTTCTTC.

J is TRBJ2-7 and V is TRBV6-5, with 9 bases identical to TRBD2. The CDR3 sequence is 15 residues long. Germline lookup yields CDR1 MNHEY and CDR2 SVGAGI. V shed 6 bases and J 1 base; nucleotides not matched to a gene: 7. The DNA of the CDR3 is TGTGCCAGCAGGTACACGGGACTAGCTTCCTACGAGCAGTACTTC. Its translation is CASRYTGLASYEQYF.

The chain uses TRBV5-1 and TRBJ2-3, with TRBD1 matching over 7 bases. This CDR3 region has 14 residues. Trimming at V came to 6 bases and at J to 2 bases, leaving 6 bases not matched to a gene. Germline values: CDR1 SGHRS, CDR2 YFSETQ. This chain's CDR3 is CASNPGTATDTQYF. The CDR3 bases are TGCGCCAGCAACCCCGGGACAGCCACAGATACGCAGTATTTT.

V is TRBV21-1 and J is TRBJ1-1; the table's D call of TRBD1 was not tested on the DNA. TRBV21-1 is given as a pseudogene. This CDR3 has 18 amino acids. The chain's CDR3 is CASSILGTATTMNTEAFF. DNA of the CDR3: TGTGCCAGCTCCATACTCGGGACAGCGACGACGATGAACACTGAAGCTTTCTTT.

This clone came up a few times. This chain uses TRBV5-1 with TRBJ2-5; the match to TRBD2 covers 8 bases. V lost 4 bases to trimming and J lost 0 bases; unmatched junction nucleotides: 11. Germline CDR1 reads SGHRS; CDR2 reads YFSETQ. There are 17 residues in the CDR3. CDR3 residues: CASSRGIGGGNQETQYF. In DNA, the CDR3 is TGCGCCAGCAGCCGGGGGATTGGCGGGGGGAACCAAGAGACCCAGTACTTC.

The DNA of the CDR3 is TGTGCCAGCAGTTACCACTTATCAACTAATGAAAAACTGTTTTTT. This gives the protein CASSYHLSTNEKLFF. This chain joins TRBV6-5 and TRBJ1-4; D is unresolved. This CDR3 has 15 amino acids. Trimming removed 2 bases from V and 0 bases from J, with 7 bases in between. Germline V gives CDR1 MNHEY, CDR2 SVGAGI.

The gene calls are TRBV5-4 and TRBJ1-6; no clear D. The germline gives CDR1 SGHNT, CDR2 YYREEE (reference sequence). Trimming shortened V by 5 bases and J by 10 bases, and 13 bases separated the two germline ends. CDR3 length equals 13 residues. CDR3 DNA sequence: TGTGCCAGCAGGCTTAAGGTACGATCACCCCTCCACTTT. Translation gives CASRLKVRSPLHF.

The rearrangement links TRBV5-5 to TRBJ2-5, with D possibly being TRBD2 (5 bases). Germline CDR1 and CDR2: SGHKS and YYEKEE (reference sequence). Trimming shortened V by 6 bases and J by 5 bases, and 14 bases separated the two germline ends. This CDR3 comprises 13 residues. For the CDR3, the DNA is TGTGCCAGCACGGTAGGAGGCCCGGAGACCCAGTACTTC. Residues: CASTVGGPETQYF.

V gene TRBV4-3 combines with J gene TRBJ1-2; D ambiguous. Germline assignment: CDR1 LGHNA and CDR2 YSLEER. The CDR3 consists of 14 residues. Trimming removed 5 bases at V and 4 bases at J, with 14 bases between. CDR3: CASSSRRTGYGYTF. CDR3 in DNA: TGCGCCAGCAGCTCCCGACGGACGGGCTATGGCTACACCTTC.

The rearrangement joins TRBV14 to TRBJ2-5; D is ambiguous. Trimming took 3 bases from V and 4 from J, leaving 6 bases between them. In germline, CDR1 is SGHDN, CDR2 FVKESK. The length of the CDR3 is 12 residues. CDR3 amino acids: CASSHLRETQYF. CDR3 DNA: TGTGCCAGCAGCCATCTCAGAGAGACCCAGTACTTC.

The chain couples TRBV29-1 to TRBJ2-2, with TRBD1 identical over 7 bases. Trimming took 3 bases from V and 0 from J; bases not matched to a gene: 7. The CDR3 covers 16 residues. Germline values: CDR1 SQVTM, CDR2 ANQGSEA. The CDR3 is CSVDPGQSTNTGELFF. The CDR3 region has the DNA TGCAGCGTTGACCCGGGACAGAGTACGAACACCGGGGAGCTGTTTTTT.

The chain has TRBV7-9 and TRBJ1-5; 8 bases are a match to TRBD1. The CDR3 consists of 15 residues. Losses at the gene ends were 0 bases for V and 7 bases for J; bases not matched to a gene: 5. The germline CDR1 and CDR2 sequences are SEHNR and FQNEAQ (reference sequence). The CDR3 nucleotides are TGTGCCAGCAGCTTAGCTCAGGGGGCCTGGCAGCCCCAGCATTTT. It specifies CASSLAQGAWQPQHF.

The CDR3 sequence: CASRPRGSKNIQYF. As DNA, the CDR3 is TGTGCCAGTAGGCCCAGGGGATCCAAAAACATTCAGTACTTC. The genes are TRBV19 and TRBJ2-4; D possibly corresponds to TRBD1 (6 bases). The germline CDR1 and CDR2 sequences are LNHDA and SQIVND (reference sequence). CDR3 length equals 14 residues. Trimming cost V 6 bases and J 2 bases, with 11 bases left between them. Using reference TRBV19 and TRBJ2-4 for the parts outside the CDR3, the full variable domain is DGGITQSPKYLFRKEGQNVTLSCEQNLNHDAMYWYRQDPGQGLRLIYYSQIVNDFQKGDIAEGYSVSREKKESFPLTVTSAQKNPTAFYLCASRPRGSKNIQYFGAGTRLSVL.

CDR3 in DNA: TGTGCCAGCAGCCCCATCGTGGGACAGGGAGTCCAGCCCCAGCATTTT. The encoded protein is CASSPIVGQGVQPQHF. This chain connects TRBV6-8 to TRBJ1-5, with 9 bases identical to TRBD1. The CDR3 is made up of 16 amino acids. The germline V gene has CDR1 MNHGY and CDR2 SAAAGT. V lost 6 bases and J lost 7; bases outside the gene matches: 13.

The rearrangement uses TRBV7-9 and TRBJ2-7; D is possibly TRBD1 (5 bases). CDR1 SEHNR and CDR2 FQNEAQ come from the germline V gene (reference sequence). This CDR3 is built from 16 residues. V lost 5 bases, J lost 1 base, and 18 bases lay in between. CDR3 bases: TGTGCCAGCAGCCTCCGCCCAGGGAACAGGTCCTACGAGCAGTACTTC. This translates into CASSLRPGNRSYEQYF.

V is TRBV29-1 and J is TRBJ1-2, with 12 bases aligning to TRBD1. The J segment lost 4 bases and the V segment lost 5 bases, leaving 8 bases of the junction unmatched. The V gene's germline CDR1 is SQVTM and CDR2 ANQGSEA. The CDR3 loop spans 15 amino acids. The CDR3, as DNA: TGCAGCGTTCTGGGGGACAGGGGGCAATTCTATGGCTACACCTTC. This encodes CSVLGDRGQFYGYTF. Full variable domain (outside the CDR3, taken from reference TRBV29-1 and TRBJ1-2): SAVISQKPSRDICQRGTSLTIQCQVDSQVTMMFWYRQQPGQSLTLIATANQGSEATYESGFVIDKFPISRPNLTFSTLTVSNMSPEDSSIYLCSVLGDRGQFYGYTFGSGTRLTVV.

CDR3: CASSLGAGELFF. For the CDR3, the DNA is TGCGCCAGCAGCTTGGGGGCCGGGGAGCTGTTTTTT. The gene calls are TRBV5-1 and TRBJ2-2, with D uncertain. The CDR3 totals 12 residues. Germline V lookup: CDR1 SGHRS, CDR2 YFSETQ. With 0 bases removed from V and 6 bases from J, the gap between germline ends came to 3 bases.

This clone was observed once. The genes are TRBV18 and TRBJ2-7; TRBD1 aligns across 7 bases. The J segment lost 11 bases and the V segment lost 5 bases, leaving 9 bases of the junction unmatched. The germline CDR1 and CDR2 sequences are KGHSH and LQKENI. The CDR3 contains 12 residues. CDR3 residues: CASSSSDRNKYF. DNA for the CDR3: TGTGCCAGCTCATCTTCGGACAGGAATAAGTACTTC.

This rearrangement joins TRBV7-2 to TRBJ2-3; no firm D call. Trimming pared 1 base from V and 2 bases from J, leaving 4 bases between. Germline V gene lookup returns CDR1 SGHTA and CDR2 FQGNSA. The CDR3 is 13 amino acids. DNA for the CDR3: TGTGCCAGCAGCTTAGACCCCACAGATACGCAGTATTTT. Amino acids: CASSLDPTDTQYF.

This clone was seen only a few times. The chain employs TRBV5-1 and TRBJ1-5; no reliable D call. The V end was cut by 0 bases, the J end by 5 bases, with 9 bases between. Per the germline V gene, CDR1 is SGHRS and CDR2 is YFSETQ. CDR3 length: 14 residues. CDR3 loop: CASSLGGTDQPQHF. The CDR3 nucleotides are TGCGCCAGCAGCTTGGGGGGAACGGATCAGCCCCAGCATTTT.

This chain uses TRBV7-9 with TRBJ2-7; TRBD1 might be the D (6 bases). V was pared by 1 base and J by 4 bases, with 14 bases between. The CDR3 covers 15 residues. Germline V gene sequence: CDR1 SEHNR, CDR2 FQNEAQ (reference sequence). The CDR3 reads CASSLVGGVDYEQYF. CDR3 sequence (DNA): TGTGCCAGCAGCTTAGTTGGGGGCGTAGATTACGAGCAGTACTTC.

The chain recombines TRBV5-1 with TRBJ2-7, with TRBD2 matching over 11 bases. Germline CDR1 and CDR2: SGHRS and YFSETQ. J lost 2 bases, V lost 4 bases, and 5 bases had no gene match. The CDR3 extends over 15 amino acids. CDR3: CASSPGLAATYEQYF. The DNA of the CDR3 is TGCGCCAGCAGCCCGGGACTAGCGGCGACCTACGAGCAGTACTTC.

This chain connects TRBV18 to TRBJ2-7; D may be TRBD1 (6 bases). This CDR3 region has 13 residues. Germline CDR1 reads KGHSH; CDR2 reads LQKENI. The V end lost 10 bases, the J end lost 0 bases, and 13 bases lay between the germline ends. The CDR3 region has the DNA TGTGCCACCCGCGAAGGGGGCTCCTACGAGCAGTACTTC. This codes for CATREGGSYEQYF.

This chain uses TRBV11-3 with TRBJ2-7; 9 nucleotides agree with TRBD1. This CDR3 contains 15 residues. CDR1 is SGHNT, CDR2 YENEEA, per germline. With V trimmed by 5 bases and J by 2 bases, 7 bases remained unmatched. DNA of the CDR3: TGTGCCAGCAGCCCTGACAGGGGGAGGACCTACGAGCAGTACTTC. Translated: CASSPDRGRTYEQYF.

CDR3 protein: CASSFGPLENTIYF. The CDR3 coding sequence is TGTGCCAGCAGTTTTGGACCGCTCGAAAACACCATATATTTT. The chain joins TRBV28 to TRBJ1-3, with no clear D. The CDR3 runs 14 residues. Germline V lookup: CDR1 MDHEN, CDR2 SYDVKM. Trimming pared 3 bases from V and 6 bases from J, leaving 12 bases between.

This chain uses TRBV10-3 with TRBJ2-2; D gene uncertain. The V end was cut by 4 bases, the J end by 0 bases, with 6 bases between. Germline values: CDR1 ENHRY, CDR2 SYGVKD. The CDR3 consists of 14 residues. In nucleotides, the CDR3 is TGTGCCATCAGTGGGACCCCGAACACCGGGGAGCTGTTTTTT. This sequence encodes CAISGTPNTGELFF.

V usage is TRBV6-1 and J usage is TRBJ1-3; the D is unclear. Germline CDR1 MNHNS, CDR2 SASEGT. The CDR3 has 13 amino acids. The germline V and J ends were trimmed by 8 bases and 1 base, with 9 bases remaining between them. The CDR3 region is CASDRGSGNTIYF. The CDR3 DNA sequence: TGTGCCAGCGATAGAGGGTCTGGAAACACCATATATTTT.

This sequence joins TRBV6-6 and TRBJ2-1; possible D gene TRBD1, 6 bases. The CDR3 is made up of 16 amino acids. Germline assignment: CDR1 MNHNY and CDR2 SVGAGI (reference sequence). V lost 5 bases and J 0 bases, leaving 14 bases between the germline ends. The DNA of the CDR3 is TGTGCCAGCAGTGGGACACTTCAGAGCTCCTACAATGAGCAGTTCTTC. Its translation is CASSGTLQSSYNEQFF.